Below are 7 T cell receptor beta chains sequenced from a single sample in a study of T cell responses to AZD1222 COVID-19 vaccine. Sequencing was performed with immunoSEQ multiplex PCR; in TCRdb, only in-frame clones are kept and a portion is missing. This sample yields approximately 190,000 clones, of which over 85% are seen a single time; roughly 1% belongs to the top ten. The source material was peripheral blood, sampled 28 days after the second AZD1222 dose. These receptors originate from an adult who received the AZD1222 COVID-19 vaccine.

The chain couples TRBV3-1 (or the pseudogene TRBV3-2) to TRBJ1-5; possibly TRBD1 for D (5 bases). The CDR3 is made up of 14 amino acids. The ends were cut back, 2 bases at V and 7 bases at J, with 12 bases in the middle. Germline V lookup: CDR1 LGHDT, CDR2 YNNKEL (reference sequence). The CDR3 region has the DNA TGTGCCAGCAGCCAACTGGGGGATGGGCAGCCCCAGCATTTT. Translated, it gives CASSQLGDGQPQHF.

The chain recombines TRBV6-1 with TRBJ1-5, with a tentative D call TRBD1 (5 bases). The ends were cut back, 0 bases at V and 6 bases at J, with 9 bases in the middle. CDR3 length equals 14 residues. CDR1 is MNHNS and CDR2 is SASEGT in the germline V gene. CDR3 in amino acids: CASSEAGESQPQHF. CDR3 in DNA: TGTGCCAGCAGTGAAGCGGGGGAGAGTCAGCCCCAGCATTTT.

This clone has a single count. V is TRBV7-9 and J is TRBJ2-5; D call uncertain. The V end was cut by 5 bases, the J end by 5 bases, with 9 bases between. This CDR3 has 12 amino acids. In germline, CDR1 is SEHNR, CDR2 FQNEAQ (reference sequence). The CDR3 reads CASSRETETQYF. The DNA of the CDR3 is TGTGCCAGCAGCCGCGAGACTGAGACCCAGTACTTC.

V gene TRBV5-5 combines with J gene TRBJ2-3; 9 bases map to TRBD2. Germline V lookup: CDR1 SGHKS, CDR2 YYEKEE (reference sequence). J was trimmed by 1 base and V by 0 bases; bases with no gene match: 3. CDR3 length: 16 amino acids. CDR3: CASSLGASGGTDTQYF. The CDR3, as DNA: TGTGCCAGCAGCTTGGGGGCTAGCGGGGGCACAGATACGCAGTATTTT. The full variable domain, completed using reference TRBV5-5 and TRBJ2-3, is DAGVTQSPTHLIKTRGQQVTLRCSPISGHKSVSWYQQVLGQGPQFIFQYYEKEERGRGNFPDRFSARQFPNYSSELNVNALLLGDSALYLCASSLGASGGTDTQYFGPGTRLTVL.

This chain links TRBV5-1 with TRBJ1-1, with 9 bases matching TRBD1. This CDR3 is 15 amino acids long. J was trimmed by 7 bases and V by 4 bases; bases with no gene match: 11. CDR1 and CDR2 from the germline V gene are SGHRS and YFSETQ. This CDR3 reads CASSRSRDRDGEAFF. DNA for the CDR3: TGCGCCAGCAGCCGGTCCCGGGACAGGGACGGTGAAGCTTTCTTT.

This clone was recorded only once. CDR3 protein: CATSGVEKLFF. CDR3 bases: TGTGCCACCTCGGGGGTCGAAAAACTGTTTTTT. This chain links TRBV4-2 with TRBJ1-4; D is possibly TRBD1 (5 bases). The germline gives CDR1 LGHNA, CDR2 YNFKEQ. V lost 10 bases to trimming and J lost 8 bases, with 11 bases between them. The CDR3 is made up of 11 amino acids.

V gene TRBV2 combines with J gene TRBJ1-5, with no clear D. The CDR3 loop spans 17 amino acids. Trimming took 0 bases from V and 0 from J, leaving 12 bases between them. Per the germline V gene, CDR1 is SNHLY and CDR2 is FYNNEI. DNA of the CDR3: TGTGCCAGCAGTGAAGCGGGGATTATAAATAGCAATCAGCCCCAGCATTTT. Its protein product is CASSEAGIINSNQPQHF.